A selection of T cell receptor beta chains follows, all from one sample in a study of blood T cell repertoires in COVID-19. Some clones are missing from TCRdb's copy, which holds only in-frame ones; the method was immunoSEQ multiplex PCR. The sample lists hundreds of thousands of clones, approximately 78% occurring once. Sequences were obtained from PBMCs or T cells enriched from blood (not recorded which). These receptors came from a man aged 35 to 55 who had been exposed to COVID-19. Each CDR3 is given without its conserved first and last residue. Fields, in order: V gene, J gene, clone size, CDR3 protein. Not every row has a clone size; where given, it reads once, few, many or a size class.

TRBV19	TRBJ1-6	NA	ASNQQAPNSPLH
TRBV5-1	TRBJ2-7	once	ASSSRLAGGPFAEQY
TRBV11-2	TRBJ1-3	NA	ASSLQSRAFNGNTIY
TRBV12-3/TRBV12-4	TRBJ1-5	NA	ATSVGHQPQH
TRBV2	TRBJ2-1	NA	ATAELSYNEQF
TRBV6-5	TRBJ2-7	NA	ASSYSTRGREQY
TRBV3-1/TRBV3-2	TRBJ1-2	NA	ASSQVRGGGYT
TRBV14	TRBJ2-3	few	ASSPGLAPDTQY
TRBV7-2	TRBJ2-7	NA	ASSLGGGTGGEQY
TRBV6-5	TRBJ2-1	NA	ASSYRGNNEQF
TRBV27	TRBJ1-4	once	ASRSGTYNEKLF